Shown below are 5 T cell receptor beta chains from a single sample sequenced in a study of graft-versus-host responses after intestinal transplantation. Sequencing was performed with immunoSEQ multiplex PCR; in TCRdb, only in-frame clones are kept and a portion is missing. The data show some 15,000 clones, about 95% seen once. The sample in question was PBMCs, obtained 9 days after transplant. All receptors come from a human patient who received an intestinal transplant, so some T cells may come from the graft donor.

This chain uses TRBV19 with TRBJ2-1; no firm D call. The ends were cut back, 10 bases at V and 0 bases at J, with 10 bases in the middle. CDR1 and CDR2 (germline): LNHDA, SQIVND (reference sequence). This CDR3 spans 13 amino acids. CDR3 amino acids: CATRQSSYNEQFF. CDR3 coding DNA: TGTGCCACCCGGCAGAGCTCCTACAATGAGCAGTTCTTC.

The chain carries TRBV19 and TRBJ2-1; possible D gene TRBD1, 5 bases. CDR1 is LNHDA, CDR2 SQIVND, per germline (reference sequence). There are 14 residues in the CDR3. V was clipped by 1 base and J by 6 bases, with 10 bases between them. The DNA of the CDR3 is TGTGCCAGTAGTATAGGACAGCCTATCAATGAGCAGTTCTTC. It encodes CASSIGQPINEQFF.

This clone was picked up one time. The chain has TRBV29-1 and TRBJ2-1; D call uncertain. Trimming took off 8 bases at V and 6 bases at J, with 14 bases between the two ends. Germline-derived CDR1 and CDR2 are SQVTM and ANQGSEA. The CDR3 has 12 residues. In DNA, the CDR3 is TGCAGCACGTTGATCTGGGGCAATGAGCAGTTCTTC. This sequence encodes CSTLIWGNEQFF.

This CDR3 reads CASSVLPSVYEQYF. Written as DNA, the CDR3 is TGTGCCAGCAGCGTTCTTCCTAGCGTGTACGAGCAGTACTTC. This rearrangement joins TRBV9 to TRBJ2-7, with a weak D call TRBD2 (6 bases). Trimming stripped 2 bases from V and 4 bases from J, with 13 bases between. The CDR3 is 14 residues long. CDR1 and CDR2 from the germline V gene are SGDLS and YYNGEE.

The V gene is TRBV6-5, the J gene TRBJ2-1, with D perhaps TRBD2 (6 bases). The CDR3 sequence is 16 residues long. V was cut by 0 bases and J by 4 bases, with 13 bases left in between. Germline CDR1 and CDR2: MNHEY and SVGAGI. In nucleotides, the CDR3 is TGTGCCAGCAGTTACTCGAACCTAGCGTGGTACAATGAGCAGTTCTTC. Translation gives CASSYSNLAWYNEQFF.